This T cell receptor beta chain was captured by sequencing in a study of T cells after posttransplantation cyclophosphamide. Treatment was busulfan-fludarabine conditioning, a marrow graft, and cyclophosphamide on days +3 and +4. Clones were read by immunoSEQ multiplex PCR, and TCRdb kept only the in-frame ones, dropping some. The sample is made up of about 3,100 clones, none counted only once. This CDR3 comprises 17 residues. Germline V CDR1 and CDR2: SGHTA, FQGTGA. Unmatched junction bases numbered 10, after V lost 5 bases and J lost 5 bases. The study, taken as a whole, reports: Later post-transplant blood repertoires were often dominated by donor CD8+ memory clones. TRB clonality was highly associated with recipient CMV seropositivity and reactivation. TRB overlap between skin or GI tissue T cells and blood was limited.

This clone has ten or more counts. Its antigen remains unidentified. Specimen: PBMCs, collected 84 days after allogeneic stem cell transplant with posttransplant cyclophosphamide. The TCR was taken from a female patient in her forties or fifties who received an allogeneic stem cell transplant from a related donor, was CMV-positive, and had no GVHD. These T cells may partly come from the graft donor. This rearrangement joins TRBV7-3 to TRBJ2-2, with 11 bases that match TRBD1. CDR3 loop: CASSLHRDRGYTGELFF. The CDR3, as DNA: TGTGCCAGCAGCCTCCACCGGGACAGGGGGTATACCGGGGAGCTGTTTTTT. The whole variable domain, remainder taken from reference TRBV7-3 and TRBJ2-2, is GAGVSQTPSNKVTEKGKYVELRCDPISGHTALYWYRQSLGQGPEFLIYFQGTGAADDSGLPNDRFFAVRPEGSVSTLKIQRTERGDSAVYLCASSLHRDRGYTGELFFGEGSRLTVL.